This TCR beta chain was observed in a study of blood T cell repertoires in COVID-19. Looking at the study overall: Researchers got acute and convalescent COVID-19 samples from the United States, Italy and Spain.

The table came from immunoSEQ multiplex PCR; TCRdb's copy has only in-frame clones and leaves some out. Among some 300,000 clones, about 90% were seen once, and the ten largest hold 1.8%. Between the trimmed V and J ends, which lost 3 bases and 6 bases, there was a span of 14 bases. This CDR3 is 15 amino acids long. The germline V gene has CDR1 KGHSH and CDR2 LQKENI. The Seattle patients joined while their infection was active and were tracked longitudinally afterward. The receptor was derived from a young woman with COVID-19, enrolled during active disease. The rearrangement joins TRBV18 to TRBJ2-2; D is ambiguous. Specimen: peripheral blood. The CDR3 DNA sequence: TGTGCCAGCTCACCCCCTCGCGCCGCGTCCGGGGAGCTGTTTTTT. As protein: CASSPPRAASGELFF.